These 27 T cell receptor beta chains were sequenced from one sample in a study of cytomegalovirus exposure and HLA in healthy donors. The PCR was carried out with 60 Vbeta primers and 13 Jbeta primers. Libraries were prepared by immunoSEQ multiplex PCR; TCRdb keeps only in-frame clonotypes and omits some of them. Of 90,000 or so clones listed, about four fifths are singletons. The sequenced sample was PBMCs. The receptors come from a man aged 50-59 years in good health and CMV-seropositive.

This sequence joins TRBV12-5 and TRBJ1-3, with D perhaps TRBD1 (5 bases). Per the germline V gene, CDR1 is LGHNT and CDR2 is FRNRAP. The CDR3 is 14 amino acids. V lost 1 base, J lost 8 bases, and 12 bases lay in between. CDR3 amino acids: CASGLGTTGDTIYF. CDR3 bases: TGTGCTAGTGGTTTGGGGACAACGGGAGACACCATATATTTT.

CDR3 in amino acids: CASSSSPGQGSEFF. The CDR3 DNA reads as TGTGCCAGCAGCTCCTCCCCGGGACAGGGGAGCGAGTTCTTC. The rearrangement uses TRBV7-2 and TRBJ2-1, with 10 bases matching TRBD1. CDR3 length equals 14 residues. V was clipped by 4 bases and J by 14 bases; unmatched bases: 11. CDR1 and CDR2 (germline): SGHTA, FQGNSA.

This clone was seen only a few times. The CDR3 DNA sequence: TGTGCCAGCAGCTTACTCTTGACCGGGAACGAGCAGTACTTC. Amino acid sequence: CASSLLLTGNEQYF. The rearrangement uses TRBV5-6 and TRBJ2-7; a possible D gene is TRBD2 (5 bases). The germline V and J ends were trimmed by 2 bases and 5 bases, with 14 bases remaining between them. This CDR3 is built from 14 residues. Germline CDR1 and CDR2: SGHDT and YYEEEE. Complete variable domain (other parts from reference TRBV5-6 and TRBJ2-7): DAGVTQSPTHLIKTRGQQVTLRCSPKSGHDTVSWYQQALGQGPQFIFQYYEEEERQRGNFPDRFSGHQFPNYSSELNVNALLLGDSALYLCASSLLLTGNEQYFGPGTRLTVT.

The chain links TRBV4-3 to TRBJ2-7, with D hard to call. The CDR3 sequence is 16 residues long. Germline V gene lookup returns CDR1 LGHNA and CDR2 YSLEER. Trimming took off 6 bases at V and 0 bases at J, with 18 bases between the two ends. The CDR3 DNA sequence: TGCGCCAGCAGTCAATCCTTAATCAGAGGCTCCTACGAGCAGTACTTC. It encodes CASSQSLIRGSYEQYF.

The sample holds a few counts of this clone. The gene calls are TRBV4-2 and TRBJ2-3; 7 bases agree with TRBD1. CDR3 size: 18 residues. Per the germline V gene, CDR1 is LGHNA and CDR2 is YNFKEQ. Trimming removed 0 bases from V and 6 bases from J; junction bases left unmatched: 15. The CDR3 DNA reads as TGTGCCAGCAGCCAAGATCTGGTCAGGGGGACATCCCCCGATACGCAGTATTTT. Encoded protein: CASSQDLVRGTSPDTQYF.

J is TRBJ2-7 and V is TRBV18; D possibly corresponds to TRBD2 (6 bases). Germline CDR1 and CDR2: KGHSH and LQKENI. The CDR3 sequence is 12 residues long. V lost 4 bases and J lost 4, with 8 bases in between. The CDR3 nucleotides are TGTGCCAGCTCACTTCTAGCGTACGAGCAGTACTTC. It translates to CASSLLAYEQYF. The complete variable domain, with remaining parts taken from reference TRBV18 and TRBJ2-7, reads NAGVMQNPRHLVRRRGQEARLRCSPMKGHSHVYWYRQLPEEGLKFMVYLQKENIIDESGMPKERFSAEFPKEGPSILRIQQVVRGDSAAYFCASSLLAYEQYFGPGTRLTVT.

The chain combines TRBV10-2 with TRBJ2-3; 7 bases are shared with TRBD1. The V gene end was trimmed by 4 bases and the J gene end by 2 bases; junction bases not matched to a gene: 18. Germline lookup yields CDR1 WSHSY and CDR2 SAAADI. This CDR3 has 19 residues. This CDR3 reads CASSGPQGTSSLDTDTQYF. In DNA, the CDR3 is TGCGCCAGCAGTGGGCCACAGGGGACATCCTCCTTGGACACAGATACGCAGTATTTT.

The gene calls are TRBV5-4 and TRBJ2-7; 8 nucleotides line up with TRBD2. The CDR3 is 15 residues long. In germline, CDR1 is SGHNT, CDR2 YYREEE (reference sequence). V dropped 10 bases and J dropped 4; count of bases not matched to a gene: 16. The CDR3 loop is CAVNEREGPRYEQYF. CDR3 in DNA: TGTGCCGTGAACGAACGGGAGGGCCCTCGGTACGAGCAGTACTTC.

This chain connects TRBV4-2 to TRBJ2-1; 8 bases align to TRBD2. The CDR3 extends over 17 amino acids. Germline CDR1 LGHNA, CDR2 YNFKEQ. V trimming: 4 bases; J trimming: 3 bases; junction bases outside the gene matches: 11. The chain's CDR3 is CASSRNVREGLYNEQFF. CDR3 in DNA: TGTGCCAGCAGCCGAAACGTTCGGGAGGGCCTCTACAATGAGCAGTTCTTC.

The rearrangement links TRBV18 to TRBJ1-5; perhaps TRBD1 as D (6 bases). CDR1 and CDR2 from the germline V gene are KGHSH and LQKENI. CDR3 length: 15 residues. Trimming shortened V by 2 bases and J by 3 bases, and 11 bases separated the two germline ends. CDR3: CASSPNQGHNQPQHF. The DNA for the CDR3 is TGTGCCAGCTCACCAAATCAGGGACACAATCAGCCCCAGCATTTT. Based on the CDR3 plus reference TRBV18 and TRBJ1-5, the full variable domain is NAGVMQNPRHLVRRRGQEARLRCSPMKGHSHVYWYRQLPEEGLKFMVYLQKENIIDESGMPKERFSAEFPKEGPSILRIQQVVRGDSAAYFCASSPNQGHNQPQHFGDGTRLSIL.

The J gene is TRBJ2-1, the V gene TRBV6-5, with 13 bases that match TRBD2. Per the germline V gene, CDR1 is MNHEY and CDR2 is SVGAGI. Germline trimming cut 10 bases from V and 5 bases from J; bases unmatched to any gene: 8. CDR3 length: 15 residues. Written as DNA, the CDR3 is TGTGCCACTGGGAGAGGACTAGCGGGAGACAATGAGCAGTTCTTC. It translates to CATGRGLAGDNEQFF.

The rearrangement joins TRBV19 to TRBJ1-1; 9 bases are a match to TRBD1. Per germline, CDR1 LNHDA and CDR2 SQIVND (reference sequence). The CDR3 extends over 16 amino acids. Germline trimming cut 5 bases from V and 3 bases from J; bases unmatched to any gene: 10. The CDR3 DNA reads TGTGCCAGTAGTTCAACAGGGGGCTGGAGGCACACTGAAGCTTTCTTT. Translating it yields CASSSTGGWRHTEAFF.

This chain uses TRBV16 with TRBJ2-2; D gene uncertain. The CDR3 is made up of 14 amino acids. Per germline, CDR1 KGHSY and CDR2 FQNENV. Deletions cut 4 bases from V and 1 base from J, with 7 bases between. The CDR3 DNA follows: TGTGCCAGCAGCCCGAACGGGAACACCGGGGAGCTGTTTTTT. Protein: CASSPNGNTGELFF.

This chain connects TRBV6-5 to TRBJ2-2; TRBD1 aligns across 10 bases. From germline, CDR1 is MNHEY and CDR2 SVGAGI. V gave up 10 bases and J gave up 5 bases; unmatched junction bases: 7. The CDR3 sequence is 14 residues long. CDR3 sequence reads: CATEDRGQTGELFF. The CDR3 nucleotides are TGTGCCACCGAAGACAGGGGGCAAACCGGGGAGCTGTTTTTT.

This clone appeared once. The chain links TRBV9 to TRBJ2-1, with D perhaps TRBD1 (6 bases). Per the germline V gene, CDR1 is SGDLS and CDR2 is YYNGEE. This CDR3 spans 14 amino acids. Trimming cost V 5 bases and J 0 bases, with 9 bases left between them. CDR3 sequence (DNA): TGTGCCAGCAGTAGGACAGACTCCTACAATGAGCAGTTCTTC. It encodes CASSRTDSYNEQFF.

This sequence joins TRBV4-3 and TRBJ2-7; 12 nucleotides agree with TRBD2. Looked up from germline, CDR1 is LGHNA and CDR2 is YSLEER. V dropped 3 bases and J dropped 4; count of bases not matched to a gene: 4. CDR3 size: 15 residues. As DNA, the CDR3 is TGCGCCAGCAGCCACCTAGCGGGAGGGCCGTACGAGCAGTACTTC. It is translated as CASSHLAGGPYEQYF.

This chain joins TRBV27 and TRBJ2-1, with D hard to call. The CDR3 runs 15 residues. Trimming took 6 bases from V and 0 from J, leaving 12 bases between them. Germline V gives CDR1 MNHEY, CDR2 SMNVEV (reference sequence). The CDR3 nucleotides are TGTGCCAGCAGGATCTCAGGAAGCTCCTACAATGAGCAGTTCTTC. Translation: CASRISGSSYNEQFF.

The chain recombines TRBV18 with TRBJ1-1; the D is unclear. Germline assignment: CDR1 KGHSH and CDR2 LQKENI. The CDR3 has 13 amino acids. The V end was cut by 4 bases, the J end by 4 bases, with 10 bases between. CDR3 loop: CASSLRETTEAFF. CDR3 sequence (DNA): TGTGCCAGCTCACTACGGGAGACCACTGAAGCTTTCTTT. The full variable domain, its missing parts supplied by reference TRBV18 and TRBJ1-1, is NAGVMQNPRHLVRRRGQEARLRCSPMKGHSHVYWYRQLPEEGLKFMVYLQKENIIDESGMPKERFSAEFPKEGPSILRIQQVVRGDSAAYFCASSLRETTEAFFGQGTRLTVV.

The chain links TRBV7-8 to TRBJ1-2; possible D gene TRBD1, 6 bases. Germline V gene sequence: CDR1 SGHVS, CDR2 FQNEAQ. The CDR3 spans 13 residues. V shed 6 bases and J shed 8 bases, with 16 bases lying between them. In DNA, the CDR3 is TGTGCCAGCAGTCCAGCGGGGGCACAGGGCTACACCTTC. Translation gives CASSPAGAQGYTF.

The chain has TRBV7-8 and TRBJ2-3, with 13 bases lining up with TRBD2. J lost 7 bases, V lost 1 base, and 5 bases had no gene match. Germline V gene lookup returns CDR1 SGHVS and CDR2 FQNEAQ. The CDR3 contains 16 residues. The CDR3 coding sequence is TGTGCCAGCAGCTTAGGGACTAGCGGGAGATTGAATACGCAGTATTTT. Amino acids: CASSLGTSGRLNTQYF.

The CDR3 region has the DNA TGTGCCAGCAGCGGCCTGAGAGGAGGCCAAGAGACCCAGTACTTC. This codes for CASSGLRGGQETQYF. The rearrangement joins TRBV11-3 to TRBJ2-5; D is possibly TRBD2 (5 bases). This CDR3 has 15 residues. CDR1 is SGHNT and CDR2 is YENEEA in the germline V gene. The V end lost 5 bases, the J end lost 1 base, and 14 bases lay between the germline ends.

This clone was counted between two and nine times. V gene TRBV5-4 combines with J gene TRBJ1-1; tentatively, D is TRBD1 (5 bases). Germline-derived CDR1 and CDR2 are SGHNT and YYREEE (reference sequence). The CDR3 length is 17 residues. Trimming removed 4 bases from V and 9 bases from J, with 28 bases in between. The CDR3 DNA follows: TGTGCCAGCAGCCCGGTTGCCAGTAGGGTCGGAGGGGTTCAAGCTTTCTTT. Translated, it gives CASSPVASRVGGVQAFF.

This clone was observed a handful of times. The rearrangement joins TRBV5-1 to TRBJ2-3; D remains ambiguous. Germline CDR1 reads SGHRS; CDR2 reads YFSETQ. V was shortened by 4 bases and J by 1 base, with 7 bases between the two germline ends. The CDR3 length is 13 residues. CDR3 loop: CASSPVGTDTQYF. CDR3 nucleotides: TGCGCCAGCAGCCCCGTCGGCACAGATACGCAGTATTTT.

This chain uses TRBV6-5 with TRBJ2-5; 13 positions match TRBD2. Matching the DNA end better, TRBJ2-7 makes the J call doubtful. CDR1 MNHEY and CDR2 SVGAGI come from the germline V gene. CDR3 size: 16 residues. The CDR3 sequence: CASSYTRTSGSYEQYF. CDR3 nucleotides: TGTGCCAGCAGTTACACCCGGACTAGCGGGAGCTACGAGCAGTACTTC.

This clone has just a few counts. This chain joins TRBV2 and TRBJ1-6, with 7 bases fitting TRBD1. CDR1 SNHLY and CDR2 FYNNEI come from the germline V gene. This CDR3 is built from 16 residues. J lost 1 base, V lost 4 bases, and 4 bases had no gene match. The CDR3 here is CASSGDSGSYNSPLHF. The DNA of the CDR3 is TGTGCCAGCAGTGGGGACAGCGGTTCCTATAATTCACCCCTCCACTTT.

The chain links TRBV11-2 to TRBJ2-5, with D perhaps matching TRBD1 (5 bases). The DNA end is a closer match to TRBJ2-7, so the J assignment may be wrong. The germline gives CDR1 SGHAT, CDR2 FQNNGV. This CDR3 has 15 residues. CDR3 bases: TGTGCCAGCAGCTCTAGTTCAGGGTTCATCTACGAGCAGTACTTC. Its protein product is CASSSSSGFIYEQYF.

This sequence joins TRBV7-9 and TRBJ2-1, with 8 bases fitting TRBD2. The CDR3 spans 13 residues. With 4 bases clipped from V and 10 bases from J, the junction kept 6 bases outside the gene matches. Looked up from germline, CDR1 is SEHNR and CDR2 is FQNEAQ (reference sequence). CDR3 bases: TGTGCCAGCAGCTACCGTAGCGGGGTCGAGCAGTTCTTC. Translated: CASSYRSGVEQFF.